This TCR beta chain was sequenced in a study of blood T cell repertoires in COVID-19. Study background: Samples representing acute and convalescent COVID-19 were sourced from the United States, Italy and Spain.

Authors' processing steps: Scientists estimated how many nucleated cells there were by amplifying reference gene primers. The protocol was immunoSEQ multiplex PCR, while the TCRdb copy is restricted to in-frame clones and leaves out a portion. V and J calls and clone size are as listed in that table; D and trimming were resolved from the DNA. The repertoire holds some 120,000 clones, approximately 89% seen once, with approximately 4% in the top ten. The TCR comes from a woman aged 55-75 years with acute or convalescent COVID-19. Material for sequencing was peripheral blood.

The CDR3 DNA reads TGTGCCAGCAGTTTAAGCGGGAGCATCAACTACGAGCAGTACGTC. Residues: CASSLSGSINYEQYV. This sequence joins TRBV5-6 and TRBJ2-7; TRBD2 matches at 8 bases. This CDR3 region has 15 residues. The ends lost 5 bases at V and 3 bases at J; junction bases unmatched: 10. Germline CDR1 SGHDT, CDR2 YYEEEE.